A selection of T cell receptor beta chains follows, all from one sample in a study of spatial heterogeneity in lung cancer. TCRdb re-derived calls from the 5' RACE reads in MiXCR, one entry per CDR3 protein. The data contain thousands of distinct CDR3 sequences, 3% to 3.5% of them seen just once; the ten biggest clones take up over 20%. The sample was lung tumor tissue, taken at surgery. The receptors shown here come from a male donor with early-stage non-small cell lung cancer. Both conserved end residues are part of each CDR3. D genes are given only for firm matches. Clone size, where shown, is once, few, many, or a class for clones that have expanded.

>NA|TRBV7-3|TRBJ2-2|many
TGTGCCAGCAGGATTCTCCGGGCCGGGGAGCTGTTTTTT
CASRILRAGELFF
>NA|TRBV11-2|TRBJ2-1|NA
TGTGCCAGCAGTAACCGATGGACGGAGCAGTTCTTC
CASSNRWTEQFF
>TRBD2|TRBV6-5|TRBJ2-5|few
TGTGCCAGCAAAGGTTCGGGGGGGCGCTCCCAAGAGACCCAGTACTTC
CASKGSGGRSQETQYF
>TRBD1|TRBV5-6|TRBJ2-2|medium-sized
TGTGCCAGCAGCCCGGGACAGCGGAACACCGGGGAGCTGTTTTTT
CASSPGQRNTGELFF
>TRBD1|TRBV19|TRBJ1-5|medium-sized
TGTGCCAGTCGACTGCGGCAGGGGGGGTTGACTCAGCCCCAGCATTTT
CASRLRQGGLTQPQHF
>NA|TRBV5-1|TRBJ1-6|many
TGCGCCAGCAGACAGGGAGATAATTCACCCCTCCACTTT
CASRQGDNSPLHF
>NA|TRBV3-1|TRBJ1-2|medium-sized
TGTGCCAGCAGCCAAAACCGGGAGAAGGGCTACACCTTC
CASSQNREKGYTF
>NA|TRBV20-1|TRBJ1-2|medium-sized
TGCAGTGCCCGGGGGGCTTACGGCTACACCTTC
CSARGAYGYTF
>NA|TRBV11-2|TRBJ2-3|many
TGTGCCAGCAGCCTCGGTCGAGATACGCAGTATTTT
CASSLGRDTQYF
>NA|TRBV5-1|TRBJ2-7|many
TGCGCCAGCAGACACAATTTGGGGGTGGAAGCCTACGAGCAGTACTTC
CASRHNLGVEAYEQYF
>NA|TRBV12-3/TRBV12-4|TRBJ1-2|medium-sized
TGTGCCAGCAGTACCTGTTATGGCTACACCTTC
CASSTCYGYTF
>NA|TRBV20-1|TRBJ2-7|medium-sized
TGCAGTGCTAGAGATGGGACCCGAGGGTACGAGCAGTACTTC
CSARDGTRGYEQYF
>NA|TRBV19|TRBJ2-5|medium-sized
TGTGCCAGTAGTATAGCGAACAGGGAAGAGACCCAGTACTTC
CASSIANREETQYF
>NA|TRBV10-3|TRBJ1-4|medium-sized
TGTGCCATCAGTGAGTCCTGGGCAGGTCAACTGTTTTTT
CAISESWAGQLFF
>NA|TRBV24-1|TRBJ1-1|many
TGTGCCACCGGTACGAGGACTGAAGCTTTCTTT
CATGTRTEAFF
>TRBD2|TRBV28|TRBJ2-2|NA
TGTGCCAGCAGTTTAGCTAGCGGGGAAAGGCGCGGCGGGGAGCTGTTTTTT
CASSLASGERRGGELFF
>NA|TRBV25-1|TRBJ1-2|medium-sized
TGTGCCAGCAGTGAAGGGGGAGGCTATGGCTACACCTTC
CASSEGGGYGYTF
>NA|TRBV20-1|TRBJ2-1|medium-sized
TGCAGTGCTAGAGGTCAAACGGGTTACAATGAGCAGTTCTTC
CSARGQTGYNEQFF
>NA|TRBV9|TRBJ2-3|many
TGTGCCAGCAGCGTAGGCCCCGGGTCTAGCACAGATACGCAGTATTTT
CASSVGPGSSTDTQYF
>NA|TRBV6-1|TRBJ1-1|many
TGTGCCAGCAGTAATATGAACACTGAAGCTTTCTTT
CASSNMNTEAFF
>TRBD2|TRBV7-9|TRBJ2-3|many
TGTGCCAGCAGGGGACTAGCGGGAGGATTTGCTGGAGATACGCAGTATTTT
CASRGLAGGFAGDTQYF
>TRBD1|TRBV5-5|TRBJ2-1|many
TGTGCCAGCAGCTTCCCAGGGGGACACAATGAGCAGTTCTTC
CASSFPGGHNEQFF
>NA|TRBV19|TRBJ1-5|medium-sized
TGTGCCAGTAGTCCAGGAGAGCCCCAGCATTTT
CASSPGEPQHF
>TRBD2|TRBV2|TRBJ2-1|medium-sized
TGTGCGGCCGGGACTAGTCTTTATGAGCAGTTCTTC
CAAGTSLYEQFF
>NA|TRBV20-1|TRBJ2-7|medium-sized
TGCAGTGCTAAGAGGGGGGCCCACGAGCAGTACTTC
CSAKRGAHEQYF
>NA|TRBV6-2/TRBV6-3|TRBJ2-4|few
TGTGCCAGCAGGGGGACAGCCAAAAACATTCAGTACTTC
CASRGTAKNIQYF
>NA|TRBV9|TRBJ2-5|medium-sized
TGTGCCAGCAGCGTAACCACCCAAGAGACCCAGTACTTC
CASSVTTQETQYF
>NA|TRBV19|TRBJ2-1|medium-sized
TGTGCCAGTAGTATAGTCTTAGGGGATGAGCAGTTCTTC
CASSIVLGDEQFF
>NA|TRBV11-2|TRBJ2-5|medium-sized
TGTGCCAGCAGCATCTCGGGGAGGAGGGAGACCCAGTACTTC
CASSISGRRETQYF
>NA|TRBV28|TRBJ2-7|many
TGTGCCAGCAGTTTCAACCAGTTTCCGTACGAGCAGTACTTC
CASSFNQFPYEQYF
>TRBD2|TRBV4-2|TRBJ2-4|many
TGTGCCAGCGGCCCACGGACTAGCGGGCAAAACATTCAGTACTTC
CASGPRTSGQNIQYF
>TRBD1|TRBV5-6|TRBJ1-1|many
TGTGCCAGCAGCTTGTTACAGGGGCCGCCGAACACTGAAGCTTTCTTT
CASSLLQGPPNTEAFF
>NA|TRBV6-1|TRBJ2-2|many
TGTGCCAGCAGTGAAATTAGCTGGGTCGGGGAGCTGTTTTTT
CASSEISWVGELFF
>TRBD2|TRBV5-1|TRBJ2-2|medium-sized
TGCGCCAGCAGCGTACTGACTAGCGACGGCGGGGAGCTGTTTTTT
CASSVLTSDGGELFF
>NA|TRBV27|TRBJ1-3|medium-sized
TGTGCCAGCAGTTTACTCAGGGCCTTCTCTGGAAACACCATATATTTT
CASSLLRAFSGNTIYF
>NA|TRBV6-2/TRBV6-3|TRBJ1-2|medium-sized
TGTGCCAGCAGTTATTCGCGCTCAGGGACCAATGGCTACACCTTC
CASSYSRSGTNGYTF
>NA|TRBV6-1|TRBJ2-2|many
TGTGCCAGCAGTGAATTTCCAGGGAGGAACACCGGGGAGCTGTTTTTT
CASSEFPGRNTGELFF
>NA|TRBV19|TRBJ2-7|many
TGTGCCAGTAGTATCGCGCCAGGGCACCTCTCCTACGAGCAGTACTTC
CASSIAPGHLSYEQYF
>NA|TRBV25-1|TRBJ1-2|many
TGTGCCAGCAGTGAAGGGGGAGGCTATGGCGACACCTTC
CASSEGGGYGDTF
>TRBD1|TRBV29-1|TRBJ2-7|many
TGCAGCGCCAAACAGGGGAACGAGCAGTACTTC
CSAKQGNEQYF
>TRBD1|TRBV12-3/TRBV12-4|TRBJ1-2|few
TGTGCCAGCAGTCCAACAGGGGGAGGGAGCTATGGCTACAACTTC
CASSPTGGGSYGYNF
>NA|TRBV7-3|TRBJ1-1|NA
TGTGCCAGCAGCTTAGAAGGGCGGAACACTGAAGCTTTCTTT
CASSLEGRNTEAFF
>NA|TRBV4-1|TRBJ1-2|many
TGCGCCAGCAGCCCCCTTTTTTCGGGAAAATATGGCTACACCTTC
CASSPLFSGKYGYTF
>NA|TRBV5-6|TRBJ2-2|large
TGTGCCAGCAGCTTCGAAGGAACCGGGGAGCTGTTTTTT
CASSFEGTGELFF
>NA|TRBV5-1|TRBJ2-5|many
TGCGCCAGCAGCGTTGGAAGGAGTGAGGAGACCCAGTACTTC
CASSVGRSEETQYF
>NA|TRBV6-5|TRBJ2-3|few
TGTGCCAGCAGTTCACAGGGGGAGGGTGGAGATACGCAGTATTTT
CASSSQGEGGDTQYF
>TRBD1|TRBV9|TRBJ1-1|large
TGTGCCAGCAGCGCCCGGGACAGTAGCATGAACACTGAAGCTTTCTTT
CASSARDSSMNTEAFF